The sequence of this T cell receptor (beta chain) was determined in a study of blood T cell repertoires in COVID-19. Recruits, aged roughly 18 to 100 years, lived in approximately 26 US areas. Study processing details: Estimated nucleated cell counts came from reference gene primer amplification. Assay: immunoSEQ multiplex PCR; the TCRdb copy retains only in-frame clones and omits some. V, J and clone size are those of that table, while D and trimming were read from the DNA. The table shows some 340,000 clones, with more than 85% occurring only once. This CDR3 region has 14 residues. Germline lookup yields CDR1 SEHNR and CDR2 FQNEAQ (reference sequence). V was clipped by 3 bases and J by 7 bases; unmatched bases: 6.

What was sequenced was PBMCs or T cells enriched from blood (not recorded which). The TCR was taken from a woman under 40 who had been exposed to COVID-19. This chain connects TRBV7-9 to TRBJ1-5; 7 bases map to TRBD1. CDR3 in DNA: TGTGCCAGCAGCTTTGCAGGGGGAGGACAGCCCCAGCATTTT. Amino acid sequence: CASSFAGGGQPQHF.